This T cell receptor beta chain was sequenced during a study of beta chain features in type 1 diabetes. Across the study: Across every sample, 85 million to 120 million sorted cells were examined in total. Study-level results: In all four CD4+ subsets, TCRB CDR3 length was significantly, moderately reduced in type 1 diabetes. Shorter templates might be favored by PCR, and equally so in patients and in controls. The similarity of naive, central memory and Treg TCRB repertoires appeared greater among patients than among healthy donors.

cDNA synthesis used the whole RNA isolate, giving expressed TCRB sequences. Libraries were prepared by immunoSEQ multiplex PCR; TCRdb keeps only in-frame clonotypes and omits some of them. Among 600,000 or so clones listed, roughly an eighth were seen once. This CDR3 spans 14 amino acids. Germline-derived CDR1 and CDR2 are MGHDK and SYGVNS. V gave up 9 bases and J gave up 2 bases; unmatched junction bases: 5. Turning to this clone: Its target is unknown.

The V call is TRBV25-1, the J call TRBJ2-2, with TRBD1 matching 8 bases. The specimen was naive CD4+ T cells from blood. The receptor comes from a man between 18 and 29 years old with type 1 diabetes. The CDR3 spells CASHGTGNTGELFF. CDR3 DNA: TGTGCCAGTCACGGGACAGGTAACACCGGGGAGCTGTTTTTT.